The 30 T cell receptor beta chains in this list originate from one sample, sequenced in a study of cytomegalovirus exposure and HLA in healthy donors (TCRdb year 2017). The protocol used for the library was the immunoSEQ multiplex PCR assay. A mixture of 60 forward primers for TCR Vbeta segments and 13 reverse primers for TCR Jbeta segments was used in the multiplex PCR. TCRdb retrieved this table from immuneACCESS and kept in-frame rearrangements only. Not all clones are present; in checked studies, unresolved V genes account for under half, and no reason is known for the remainder. This sample's table contains approximately 190,000 clones. Together, the top ten hold less than 0.85% of the sample. Source material: PBMCs. These TCRs come from a boy aged 10-17 years in good health and CMV-seronegative.

V gene TRBV14 combines with J gene TRBJ2-1, with 8 bases identical to TRBD2. V lost 6 bases to trimming and J lost 6 bases; unmatched junction nucleotides: 4. Germline lookup yields CDR1 SGHDN and CDR2 FVKESK. CDR3 length equals 13 residues. The CDR3 loop reads CASRPGGVNEQFF. The CDR3 DNA sequence: TGTGCCAGCAGACCGGGGGGGGTCAATGAGCAGTTCTTC.

In regard to this clone: One junction end disagrees with the germline gene, perhaps due to a read error. The rearrangement links TRBV5-4 to TRBJ1-1, with D possibly TRBD1 on 6 matching bases. CDR1 is SGHNT and CDR2 is YYREEE in the germline V gene (reference sequence). The CDR3 loop spans 16 amino acids. The CDR3 loop reads CASRLGGPHLNTEAFF. The CDR3 nucleotides are TGTGCCAGCAGATTGGGGGGGCCTCACTTGAACACTGAAGCTTTCTTT. Drawing the rest from reference TRBV5-4 and TRBJ1-1, the complete variable domain is ETGVTQSPTHLIKTRGQQVTLRCSSQSGHNTVSWYQQALGQGPQFIFQYYREEENGRGNFPPRFSGLQFPNYSSELNVNALELDDSALYLCASRLGGPHLNTEAFFGQGTRLTVV.

V usage is TRBV18 and J usage is TRBJ2-7; the D gene is possibly TRBD1 (6 bases). The CDR3 is 17 amino acids. V shed 2 bases and J shed 4 bases, with 21 bases lying between them. CDR1 is KGHSH, CDR2 LQKENI, per germline. CDR3 sequence (DNA): TGTGCCAGCTCACCAGAGGTTCAGGGGCATAAGGGGTACGAGCAGTACTTC. Protein sequence: CASSPEVQGHKGYEQYF.

The chain is built from TRBV7-9 and TRBJ1-6, with a tentative D call TRBD1 (5 bases). The CDR3 is 15 residues long. The germline CDR1 and CDR2 sequences are SEHNR and FQNEAQ (reference sequence). Trimming shortened V by 5 bases and J by 7 bases, and 15 bases separated the two germline ends. The CDR3 spells CASSPPGSQNSPLHF. In DNA, the CDR3 is TGTGCCAGCAGCCCCCCAGGGTCACAGAATTCACCCCTCCACTTT.

The chain combines TRBV5-6 with TRBJ2-5, with TRBD1 matching over 8 bases. The CDR3 spans 15 residues. Trimming cost V 3 bases and J 4 bases; bases outside gene matches: 8. Per the germline V gene, CDR1 is SGHDT and CDR2 is YYEEEE. This chain's CDR3 is CASSSEGTGPETQYF. The CDR3 DNA is TGTGCCAGCAGCTCGGAGGGGACAGGACCAGAGACCCAGTACTTC.

This chain uses TRBV5-4 with TRBJ2-3; 8 bases map to TRBD2. CDR1 is SGHNT and CDR2 is YYREEE in the germline V gene (reference sequence). The CDR3 length is 16 residues. V lost 0 bases and J lost 6; bases outside the gene matches: 9. DNA of the CDR3: TGTGCCAGCAGCTTGGTGGGACTAGGAGTTTCCGATACGCAGTATTTT. Translated: CASSLVGLGVSDTQYF.

The CDR3 nucleotides read TGTGCCAGCAGCTTAGCAGAGTTTTCACCCCTCCACTTT. This translates into CASSLAEFSPLHF. V usage is TRBV7-9 and J usage is TRBJ1-6; unclear D gene. The CDR3 runs 13 residues. V was clipped by 0 bases and J by 9 bases, with 6 bases between them. The germline CDR1 and CDR2 sequences are SEHNR and FQNEAQ (reference sequence).

The gene calls are TRBV27 and TRBJ2-2; maybe TRBD1 (6 bases). CDR1 and CDR2 from the germline V gene are MNHEY and SMNVEV (reference sequence). The CDR3 contains 17 residues. With 3 bases removed from V and 2 bases from J, the gap between germline ends came to 16 bases. The CDR3 is CASSFTAGALNTGELFF. CDR3 bases: TGTGCCAGCAGTTTTACCGCAGGGGCCCTTAACACCGGGGAGCTGTTTTTT.

The chain is built from TRBV5-1 and TRBJ1-4, with 8 nucleotides matching TRBD1. Germline V lookup: CDR1 SGHRS, CDR2 YFSETQ. The CDR3 runs to 16 residues. The V segment lost 1 base and the J segment 6 bases; nucleotides outside the gene matches: 8. The CDR3 protein is CASSLIPQGEDEKLFF. The CDR3 DNA is TGCGCCAGCAGCTTGATCCCACAGGGGGAAGATGAAAAACTGTTTTTT.

This rearrangement joins TRBV15 to TRBJ1-2; possibly TRBD1 for D (6 bases). The CDR3 sequence is 14 residues long. V lost 2 bases, J lost 4 bases, and 11 bases lay in between. Germline V CDR1 and CDR2: LNHNV, YYDKDF (reference sequence). The DNA of the CDR3 is TGTGCCACCAGCAGACCTGGACAGTTCTATGGCTACACCTTC. It translates to CATSRPGQFYGYTF.

The rearrangement links TRBV27 to TRBJ1-2; 8 positions agree with TRBD1. The germline CDR1 and CDR2 sequences are MNHEY and SMNVEV (reference sequence). This CDR3 has 15 amino acids. The junction had 6 bases not matched to a gene; V was cut back by 4 bases and J by 2 bases. The CDR3 DNA is TGTGCCAGCAGTTGGGCAGGACAGGGAAACTATGGCTACACCTTC. It is translated as CASSWAGQGNYGYTF.

CDR3 nucleotides: TGTGCCAGCAGTGAAAGAGGGTCCCACGAGCAGTACTTC. Its translation is CASSERGSHEQYF. J is TRBJ2-7 and V is TRBV6-1, with a possible D match to TRBD2 (5 bases). Per germline, CDR1 MNHNS and CDR2 SASEGT. The CDR3 totals 13 residues. The V and J ends lost 2 bases and 5 bases respectively, with 10 bases between them.

The V and J genes are TRBV4-1 and TRBJ1-4; TRBD1 matches at 9 bases. Germline loops: CDR1 MGHRA, CDR2 YSYEKL. There are 18 residues in the CDR3. Trimming cost V 4 bases and J 2 bases; bases outside gene matches: 11. The CDR3 region has the DNA TGCGCCAGCAGCCGGGGTACAGGGGGCCATGGTACTAATGAAAAACTGTTTTTT. Amino acids: CASSRGTGGHGTNEKLFF.

The rearrangement joins TRBV28 to TRBJ1-4; 7 bases match TRBD1. The junction had 10 bases not matched to a gene; V was cut back by 6 bases and J by 3 bases. The CDR3 totals 16 residues. Germline lookup yields CDR1 MDHEN and CDR2 SYDVKM. For the CDR3, the DNA is TGTGCCAGCAGAGTACAGGGGACGAGGTCTAATGAAAAACTGTTTTTT. Protein sequence: CASRVQGTRSNEKLFF.

The chain is built from TRBV7-9 and TRBJ1-2, with unresolved D. V was cut by 5 bases and J by 3 bases, with 7 bases left in between. Germline-derived CDR1 and CDR2 are SEHNR and FQNEAQ (reference sequence). This CDR3 is built from 12 residues. The CDR3 spells CASSPYYYGYTF. CDR3 sequence (DNA): TGTGCCAGCAGCCCTTATTACTATGGCTACACCTTC.

The chain uses TRBV7-2 and TRBJ1-2; no clear D. This CDR3 has 14 amino acids. Trimming took off 2 bases at V and 8 bases at J, with 15 bases between the two ends. CDR1 and CDR2 from the germline V gene are SGHTA and FQGNSA. CDR3 DNA: TGTGCCAGCAGCTTAACAGAACGGATGAAAGGCTACACCTTC. Its translation: CASSLTERMKGYTF.

This rearrangement joins TRBV29-1 to TRBJ1-2, with 11 nucleotides matching TRBD1. The CDR3 runs to 14 residues. The J segment lost 5 bases and the V segment lost 1 base, leaving 3 bases of the junction unmatched. Looked up from germline, CDR1 is SQVTM and CDR2 is ANQGSEA. The CDR3 sequence: CSVEADRGPYGYTF. The CDR3 DNA reads TGCAGCGTTGAAGCGGACAGGGGGCCTTATGGCTACACCTTC. Full variable domain (missing parts from reference TRBV29-1 and TRBJ1-2): SAVISQKPSRDICQRGTSLTIQCQVDSQVTMMFWYRQQPGQSLTLIATANQGSEATYESGFVIDKFPISRPNLTFSTLTVSNMSPEDSSIYLCSVEADRGPYGYTFGSGTRLTVV.

In DNA form, the CDR3 reads TGCGCCAGCTATAAGGGGACAGGCACTTCCTACGAGCAGTACTTC. Translated, it gives CASYKGTGTSYEQYF. The chain uses TRBV5-1 and TRBJ2-7, with 8 bases that match TRBD1. CDR3 size: 15 residues. The junction had 10 bases not matched to a gene; V was cut back by 7 bases and J by 1 base. Germline-derived CDR1 and CDR2 are SGHRS and YFSETQ.

The genes are TRBV5-4 and TRBJ2-4; 7 nucleotides line up with TRBD2. Unmatched junction bases numbered 10, after V lost 4 bases and J lost 6 bases. The CDR3 is 15 residues long. Germline lookup yields CDR1 SGHNT and CDR2 YYREEE (reference sequence). CDR3 bases: TGTGCCAGCAGCCCCTCCCCGGGGGAGGGAAACATTCAGTACTTC. It specifies CASSPSPGEGNIQYF.

The chain is built from TRBV19 and TRBJ1-2, with 11 bases identical to TRBD1. The CDR3 runs 16 residues. The V and J ends lost 7 bases and 6 bases, in that order; junction bases with no gene match: 13. Germline CDR1 reads LNHDA; CDR2 reads SQIVND (reference sequence). In DNA, the CDR3 is TGTGCCAGTACCCGCTCGAAGGGACAGGGGGTTAATGGCTACACCTTC. It is translated as CASTRSKGQGVNGYTF. Full variable domain (missing parts from reference TRBV19 and TRBJ1-2): DGGITQSPKYLFRKEGQNVTLSCEQNLNHDAMYWYRQDPGQGLRLIYYSQIVNDFQKGDIAEGYSVSREKKESFPLTVTSAQKNPTAFYLCASTRSKGQGVNGYTFGSGTRLTVV.

This sequence joins TRBV5-4 and TRBJ2-3; 9 bases line up with TRBD1. Per germline, CDR1 SGHNT and CDR2 YYREEE (reference sequence). This CDR3 spans 14 amino acids. V gave up 3 bases and J gave up 4 bases; unmatched junction bases: 3. Here the CDR3 reads CASSSGQGSDTQYF. DNA of the CDR3: TGTGCCAGCAGCTCCGGACAGGGGTCAGATACGCAGTATTTT.

The chain uses TRBV7-8 and TRBJ1-1; D perhaps matches TRBD1 (5 bases). V lost 1 base and J lost 0, with 12 bases in between. CDR3 length equals 16 residues. CDR1 and CDR2 (germline): SGHVS, FQNEAQ. The CDR3 DNA reads as TGTGCCAGCAGCTTAGATCAGGCGGGGGTGAACACTGAAGCTTTCTTT. It specifies CASSLDQAGVNTEAFF.

The genes are TRBV4-3 and TRBJ1-5, with no clear D. V was trimmed by 0 bases and J by 5 bases, leaving 5 bases between them. CDR3 length equals 13 residues. Germline CDR1 is LGHNA and CDR2 is YSLEER. This CDR3 reads CASSQERDQPQHF. For the CDR3, the DNA is TGCGCCAGCAGCCAAGAGCGCGATCAGCCCCAGCATTTT.

This chain uses TRBV5-5 with TRBJ2-2; D unclear. The CDR3 is 16 amino acids. From germline, CDR1 is SGHKS and CDR2 YYEKEE (reference sequence). V lost 3 bases to trimming and J lost 3 bases, with 15 bases between them. CDR3 DNA: TGTGCCAGCAGCTCCCGCGCAGCAGGTTACACCGGGGAGCTGTTTTTT. It is translated as CASSSRAAGYTGELFF. Full variable domain (remainder filled in from reference TRBV5-5 and TRBJ2-2): DAGVTQSPTHLIKTRGQQVTLRCSPISGHKSVSWYQQVLGQGPQFIFQYYEKEERGRGNFPDRFSARQFPNYSSELNVNALLLGDSALYLCASSSRAAGYTGELFFGEGSRLTVL.

This chain uses TRBV6-5 with TRBJ2-5, with TRBD2 as a possible D gene (5 bases). The end of the DNA is better explained by TRBJ2-7, so the J call may be wrong. Germline values: CDR1 MNHEY, CDR2 SVGAGI. The length of the CDR3 is 15 residues. CDR3 coding DNA: TGTGCCAGCAGTTACTCGATGGCGGGTACCTACGAGCAGTACTTC. Translating it yields CASSYSMAGTYEQYF.

V and J are TRBV6-1 and TRBJ2-3; maybe TRBD2 (7 bases). Looked up from germline, CDR1 is MNHNS and CDR2 is SASEGT. Trimming cost V 1 base and J 1 base, with 15 bases left between them. The CDR3 is 17 residues long. CDR3: CASSEDRGARRTDTQYF. The CDR3 coding sequence is TGTGCCAGCAGTGAAGATCGGGGGGCAAGGCGCACAGATACGCAGTATTTT.

The chain carries TRBV30 and TRBJ1-5; D perhaps matches TRBD1 (5 bases). V shed 4 bases and J shed 0 bases, with 13 bases lying between them. Germline loops: CDR1 GTSNPN, CDR2 SVGIG (reference sequence). The CDR3 has 15 residues. As DNA, the CDR3 is TGTGCCTGGACGTCTGGGCAGGGTAGCAATCAGCCCCAGCATTTT. It specifies CAWTSGQGSNQPQHF.

This sequence joins TRBV7-8 and TRBJ2-2; 9 positions agree with TRBD2. Germline V gene sequence: CDR1 SGHVS, CDR2 FQNEAQ. This CDR3 contains 16 residues. V was pared by 5 bases and J by 6 bases, with 10 bases of the junction left unmatched. Here the CDR3 DNA reads TGTGCCAGCAGCCCCCGCGGGGGGGCCTTCCCCGGGGAGCTGTTTTTT. This sequence encodes CASSPRGGAFPGELFF.

In DNA form, the CDR3 reads TGTGCCAGCAGCCCAAAACGGAGGGATAGCACAGATACGCAGTATTTT. Its protein is CASSPKRRDSTDTQYF. The rearrangement uses TRBV7-8 and TRBJ2-3; TRBD2 might be the D (6 bases). The CDR3 is 16 residues long. Germline CDR1 SGHVS, CDR2 FQNEAQ. Trimming removed 5 bases at V and 0 bases at J, with 15 bases between.

This chain uses TRBV5-6 with TRBJ1-1, with 10 bases that match TRBD1. The CDR3 is made up of 16 amino acids. The V gene end was trimmed by 4 bases and the J gene end by 5 bases; junction bases not matched to a gene: 11. CDR1 and CDR2 (germline): SGHDT, YYEEEE. The CDR3 nucleotides read TGTGCCAGCAGCCTGGACAGGGGGAATTCCAGGACTGAAGCTTTCTTT. Protein: CASSLDRGNSRTEAFF.